The 5 T cell receptor beta chains below come from one sample, sequenced in a study of cytomegalovirus exposure and HLA in healthy donors. Use of 60 Vbeta and 13 Jbeta primers characterized the PCR. Method: immunoSEQ multiplex PCR; TCRdb's copy keeps in-frame clones and lacks some. This sample has 95,000 to 100,000 clones, with roughly four fifths found just once. Material for sequencing was PBMCs. The receptor set was obtained from a man aged 45-65 years in good health and CMV-seronegative.

The chain has TRBV4-3 and TRBJ2-7, with D uncertain. Trimming left V 1 base short and J 0 bases short, with 13 bases between. CDR1 and CDR2 (germline): LGHNA, YSLEER. This CDR3 is built from 16 residues. CDR3 region: CASSQGGGASSYEQYF. CDR3 DNA sequence: TGCGCCAGCAGCCAAGGCGGCGGAGCGAGCTCCTACGAGCAGTACTTC.

This chain links TRBV7-2 with TRBJ1-5; D gene uncertain. Trimming took 1 base from V and 4 from J, leaving 11 bases between them. The germline gives CDR1 SGHTA, CDR2 FQGNSA. The CDR3 is made up of 15 amino acids. The CDR3 DNA is TGTGCCAGCAGCTTAGGTCAGGCCCCTAATCAGCCCCAGCATTTT. Its protein is CASSLGQAPNQPQHF.

This clone has only one observation. The chain links TRBV9 to TRBJ1-1; tentatively, D is TRBD1 (5 bases). Looked up from germline, CDR1 is SGDLS and CDR2 is YYNGEE. The CDR3 covers 15 residues. Between the trimmed V and J ends, which lost 0 bases and 4 bases, there was a span of 13 bases. CDR3 residues: CASSVEGWGGTEAFF. The DNA of the CDR3 is TGTGCCAGCAGCGTAGAGGGTTGGGGCGGCACTGAAGCTTTCTTT.

V is TRBV6-1 and J is TRBJ2-1; 7 bases agree with TRBD2. The CDR3 extends over 14 amino acids. Germline values: CDR1 MNHNS, CDR2 SASEGT. V lost 7 bases to trimming and J lost 7 bases; unmatched junction nucleotides: 10. The CDR3 DNA reads TGTGCCAGCATTTATGCGGGAGCCGTGAATGAGCAGTTCTTC. Protein product: CASIYAGAVNEQFF.

The chain couples TRBV19 to TRBJ1-6; D not certain. The CDR3 sequence is 14 residues long. Germline assignment: CDR1 LNHDA and CDR2 SQIVND (reference sequence). Trimming left V 5 bases short and J 11 bases short, with 16 bases between. CDR3 sequence: CASSRRDNRPPLHF. The DNA for the CDR3 is TGTGCCAGTAGTCGAAGAGACAACCGTCCACCCCTCCACTTT.